The rows below give T cell receptor beta chains drawn from one sample of a study of identical twins. TCRdb re-called the 5' RACE reads with MiXCR, one entry per CDR3 protein. The sample has around 490,000 distinct CDR3 sequences, 13% to 15% seen once. This sample also appeared in a second study, on yellow fever vaccine responses in identical twins.

Material for sequencing was CD4+ T cells sorted from blood. Receptors were obtained from a woman aged 18-30 years in good health. Each CDR3 is given with its conserved first and last residue. D genes are given only for firm matches. Size is omitted from some rows. Given values are once, few, many or a class for expanded clones.

TRBV5-1	TRBJ2-7	TRBD1	15	many	CASSLTTGGYYEQYF	TGCGCCAGCAGCTTAACGACAGGGGGCTACTACGAGCAGTACTTC
TRBV2	TRBJ2-2	NA	13	NA	CASSPDWAGELFF	TGTGCCAGCAGTCCAGACTGGGCCGGGGAGCTGTTTTTT
TRBV5-1	TRBJ2-3	TRBD2	19	NA	CASSSLRLAGPTSTDTQYF	TGCGCCAGCAGCTCACTTAGACTAGCGGGGCCTACTAGCACAGATACGCAGTATTTT
TRBV20-1	TRBJ1-2	TRBD1	14	few	CSASNRGHLYGYTF	TGCAGTGCTAGCAACAGGGGGCACTTATATGGCTACACCTTC
TRBV5-6	TRBJ2-7	NA	13	NA	CASSLDRDGEQYF	TGTGCCAGCAGCTTGGACAGGGATGGCGAGCAGTACTTC
TRBV7-9	TRBJ2-3	NA	14	NA	CASSLDRDADTQYF	TGTGCCAGCAGCTTAGACAGGGATGCAGATACGCAGTATTTT
TRBV5-1	TRBJ1-2	TRBD1	14	few	CASSWGQGAQGYTF	TGCGCCAGCAGCTGGGGACAGGGGGCGCAAGGCTACACCTTC
TRBV6-5	TRBJ2-1	NA	15	few	CASSYRPLANNEQFF	TGTGCCAGCAGTTACCGTCCTCTAGCGAACAATGAGCAGTTCTTC
TRBV4-3	TRBJ2-1	NA	17	few	CASSQAIGGRRQGEQFF	TGCGCCAGCAGCCAGGCGATTGGGGGTCGGCGGCAAGGGGAGCAGTTCTTC
TRBV28	TRBJ1-5	TRBD1	15	many	CASSFRDRPNQPQHF	TGTGCCAGCAGTTTTAGGGACAGGCCCAATCAGCCCCAGCATTTT
TRBV5-1	TRBJ2-5	NA	13	NA	CASSSLGEETQYF	TGCGCCAGCAGCTCCCTCGGGGAAGAGACCCAGTACTTC
TRBV4-2	TRBJ2-1	TRBD2	15	many	CASSQEGGRNNEQFF	TGTGCCAGCAGCCAAGAAGGCGGGAGGAACAATGAGCAGTTCTTC
TRBV11-2	TRBJ2-1	NA	17	NA	CASSLVRGRGRYNEQFF	TGTGCCAGCAGCTTAGTCAGGGGGAGGGGACGATACAATGAGCAGTTCTTC
TRBV20-1	TRBJ1-6	NA	14	few	CSARDGSSNSPLHF	TGCAGTGCTAGAGATGGGAGCTCTAATTCACCCCTCCACTTT
TRBV5-1	TRBJ1-4	TRBD1	16	many	CASKIGTGSSNEKLFF	TGCGCCAGCAAGATCGGGACAGGGTCTTCTAATGAAAAACTGTTTTTT
TRBV27	TRBJ2-3	NA	21	NA	CASTHKGQGRSLFPSTDTQYF	TGTGCCAGCACCCACAAGGGGCAGGGGAGATCCCTCTTCCCTAGCACAGATACGCAGTATTTT
TRBV2	TRBJ2-6	NA	16	NA	CASRGGRNSGANVLTF	TGTGCCAGCAGGGGGGGACGGAACTCTGGGGCCAACGTCCTGACTTTC
TRBV29-1	TRBJ2-3	NA	11	NA	CSVEDGYTQYF	TGCAGCGTTGAAGATGGATATACGCAGTATTTT
TRBV6-6	TRBJ2-7	NA	13	NA	CASSVALGYEQYF	TGTGCCAGCAGTGTTGCCTTGGGGTACGAGCAGTACTTC
TRBV7-8	TRBJ2-2	TRBD1	16	NA	CASSIRDSMKAGELFF	TGTGCCAGCAGCATTCGGGACAGCATGAAGGCCGGGGAGCTGTTTTTT
TRBV3-1	TRBJ2-1	NA	12	many	CASSQLGNEQFF	TGTGCCAGCAGCCAACTAGGTAATGAGCAGTTCTTC
TRBV7-9	TRBJ2-1	TRBD2	16	few	CASSLLGLAGKNEQFF	TGTGCCAGCAGCTTATTAGGACTAGCGGGAAAGAATGAGCAGTTCTTC
TRBV7-9	TRBJ2-7	NA	14	NA	CASRGEGKGYEQYF	TGTGCCAGCAGAGGAGAGGGGAAAGGCTACGAGCAGTACTTC
TRBV28	TRBJ2-5	NA	13	few	CASRKTGKETQYF	TGTGCCAGCAGGAAAACGGGGAAAGAGACCCAGTACTTC
TRBV6-5	TRBJ2-7	TRBD2	15	few	CASSTGTSGGNEQYF	TGTGCCAGCAGTACTGGGACTAGCGGGGGGAACGAGCAGTACTTC
TRBV29-1	TRBJ1-1	TRBD1	13	many	CSATTGASTEAFF	TGCAGCGCTACGACAGGGGCGTCCACTGAAGCTTTCTTT
TRBV7-9	TRBJ2-2	NA	16	many	CASSLPRGVDTGELFF	TGTGCAAGCAGCTTACCCAGAGGAGTGGACACCGGGGAGCTGTTTTTT
TRBV29-1	TRBJ1-3	NA	13	NA	CSVRADSGNTIYF	TGCAGCGTTCGGGCCGATTCTGGAAACACCATATATTTT
TRBV15	TRBJ1-6	TRBD1	19	few	CATSTVTGTGEYYNSPLHF	TGTGCCACCAGCACAGTCACCGGGACAGGAGAGTACTATAATTCACCCCTCCACTTT
TRBV5-1	TRBJ2-4	TRBD2	14	NA	CASSLWGGFDIQYF	TGCGCCAGCAGCTTGTGGGGGGGGTTCGACATTCAGTACTTC
TRBV6-5	TRBJ2-7	NA	15	NA	CASSYNRARPYEQYF	TGTGCCAGCAGTTACAACAGGGCCAGGCCTTACGAGCAGTACTTC
TRBV6-5	TRBJ2-7	NA	14	NA	CASSYRLWEYEQYF	TGTGCCAGCAGTTACCGTCTTTGGGAATACGAGCAGTACTTC
TRBV29-1	TRBJ2-1	NA	12	many	CSVGLTYNEQFF	TGCAGCGTCGGTCTGACCTACAATGAGCAGTTCTTC
TRBV7-2	TRBJ1-5	NA	15	few	CASSPKAGSNQPQHF	TGTGCCAGCAGCCCCAAGGCAGGGAGCAATCAGCCCCAGCATTTT
TRBV5-1	TRBJ2-3	NA	15	few	CASSLAVGNTDTQYF	TGCGCCAGCAGCTTGGCCGTCGGAAACACAGATACGCAGTATTTT
TRBV18	TRBJ2-3	NA	17	NA	CASSPRLAEGGTDTQYF	TGTGCCAGCTCACCCCGGCTAGCGGAGGGGGGCACAGATACGCAGTATTTT
TRBV7-2	TRBJ2-7	TRBD1	15	NA	CASSSQRTGGNEQYF	TGTGCCAGCAGCTCCCAGCGGACAGGGGGCAACGAGCAGTACTTC
TRBV29-1	TRBJ2-7	NA	11	few	CSVDVSYEQYF	TGCAGCGTGGACGTCTCCTACGAGCAGTACTTC
TRBV11-2	TRBJ1-6	NA	19	few	CASSLGVSGRQKLNSPLHF	TGTGCCAGCAGCTTGGGAGTTTCGGGGCGACAGAAACTTAATTCACCCCTCCACTTT
TRBV7-9	TRBJ2-5	NA	13	many	CASSLREQETQYF	TGTGCCAGCAGCTTAAGGGAACAAGAGACCCAGTACTTC
TRBV20-1	TRBJ2-1	TRBD1	13	NA	CSAAGTGVNEQFF	TGCAGTGCCGCCGGGACAGGGGTCAATGAGCAGTTCTTC
TRBV12-3/TRBV12-4	TRBJ2-1	TRBD1	14	many	CASRTGTGGNEQFF	TGTGCCAGCAGAACCGGGACAGGGGGCAATGAGCAGTTCTTC
TRBV20-1	TRBJ2-5	TRBD2	17	NA	CSARDRRTGGYQETQYF	TGCAGTGCTAGAGATCGCCGGACGGGAGGGTACCAAGAGACCCAGTACTTC
TRBV20-1	TRBJ2-3	NA	11	NA	CSAHGGDTQYF	TGCAGTGCTCACGGCGGAGATACGCAGTATTTT
TRBV20-1	TRBJ1-2	TRBD1	13	NA	CSARVGRGSGYTF	TGCAGTGCTAGAGTAGGCAGGGGGTCTGGCTACACCTTC
TRBV11-2	TRBJ2-7	TRBD2	20	NA	CASSLGGTSGSGIVFYEQYF	TGTGCCAGCAGCTTAGGAGGGACTAGCGGGAGCGGAATTGTTTTCTACGAGCAGTACTTC
TRBV13	TRBJ2-3	TRBD2	18	NA	CACSLAKGLAGALDTQYF	TGTGCCTGCAGCTTAGCGAAGGGACTAGCGGGAGCCTTAGATACGCAGTATTTT
TRBV5-1	TRBJ1-6	NA	14	NA	CASSLGDANSPLHF	TGCGCCAGCAGCTTGGGTGATGCTAATTCACCCCTCCACTTT
TRBV11-2	TRBJ2-1	TRBD1	19	NA	CASSLSRRKVGQGNNEQFF	TGTGCCAGCAGCTTAAGTCGGCGGAAGGTAGGACAGGGGAACAATGAGCAGTTCTTC
TRBV2	TRBJ1-2	NA	14	few	CASNPDLGTYGYTF	TGTGCCAGCAATCCCGACCTGGGAACCTATGGCTACACCTTC
TRBV12-3/TRBV12-4	TRBJ2-3	NA	15	NA	CASSPQRPRTDTQYF	TGTGCCAGCAGTCCCCAGCGACCCCGCACAGATACGCAGTATTTT
TRBV20-1	TRBJ2-1	TRBD2	17	few	CSARDSRGSGIYNEQFF	TGCAGTGCTAGAGATTCCCGGGGTAGCGGGATCTACAATGAGCAGTTCTTC
TRBV15	TRBJ2-3	NA	12	many	CATSGPRDTQYF	TGTGCCACCAGTGGACCGCGAGATACGCAGTATTTT
TRBV5-6	TRBJ1-2	TRBD1	15	many	CASSTRTGGNYGYTF	TGTGCCAGCAGCACCAGGACAGGGGGCAACTATGGCTACACCTTC
TRBV15	TRBJ2-2	NA	18	many	CATSSRIGRQMNTGELFF	TGTGCCACCAGCAGTAGAATTGGGAGACAGATGAACACCGGGGAGCTGTTTTTT